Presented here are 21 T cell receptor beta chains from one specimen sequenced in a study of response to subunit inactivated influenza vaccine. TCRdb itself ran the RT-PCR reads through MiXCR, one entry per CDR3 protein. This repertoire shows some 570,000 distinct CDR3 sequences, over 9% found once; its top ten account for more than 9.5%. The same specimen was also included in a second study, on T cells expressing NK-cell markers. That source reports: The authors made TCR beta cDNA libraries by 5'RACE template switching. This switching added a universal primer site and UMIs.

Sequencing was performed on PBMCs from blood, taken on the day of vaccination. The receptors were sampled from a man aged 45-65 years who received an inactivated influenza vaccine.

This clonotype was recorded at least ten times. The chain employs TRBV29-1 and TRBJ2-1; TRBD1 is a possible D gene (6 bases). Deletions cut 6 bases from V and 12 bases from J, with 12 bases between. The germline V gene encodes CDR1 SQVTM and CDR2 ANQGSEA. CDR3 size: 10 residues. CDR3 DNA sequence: TGCAGCGTCGTACAGGGTGTGCAGTTCTTC. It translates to CSVVQGVQFF.

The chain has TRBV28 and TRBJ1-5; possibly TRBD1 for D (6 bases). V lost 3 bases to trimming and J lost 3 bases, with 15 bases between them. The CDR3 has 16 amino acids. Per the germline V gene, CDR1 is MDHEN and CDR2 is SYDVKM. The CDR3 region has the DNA TGTGCCAGCAGTTTCCCCCGACAGGCCGTCAATCAGCCCCAGCATTTT. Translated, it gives CASSFPRQAVNQPQHF.

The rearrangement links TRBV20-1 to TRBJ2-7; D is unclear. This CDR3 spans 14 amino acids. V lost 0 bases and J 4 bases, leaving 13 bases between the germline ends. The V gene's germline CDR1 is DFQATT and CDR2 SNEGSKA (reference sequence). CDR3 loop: CSARDDLNFYEQYF. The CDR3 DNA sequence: TGCAGTGCTAGAGATGACCTTAACTTTTACGAGCAGTACTTC.

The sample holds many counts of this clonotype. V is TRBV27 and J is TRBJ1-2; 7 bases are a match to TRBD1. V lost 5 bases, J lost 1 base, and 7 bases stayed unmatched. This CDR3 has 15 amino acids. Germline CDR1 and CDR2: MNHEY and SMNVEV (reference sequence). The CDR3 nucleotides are TGTGCCAGCAGTGAGGGGGCTAGTGATAACTATGGCTACACCTTC. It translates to CASSEGASDNYGYTF.

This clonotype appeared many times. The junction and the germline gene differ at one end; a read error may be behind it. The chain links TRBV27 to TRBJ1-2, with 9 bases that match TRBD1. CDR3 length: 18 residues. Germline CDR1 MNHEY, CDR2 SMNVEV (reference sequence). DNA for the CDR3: TGTGCCAGCAGTCTATCCGGGACAGGGCCCTCTGGAAACTATGGCTACACCTTC. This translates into CASSLSGTGPSGNYGYTF.

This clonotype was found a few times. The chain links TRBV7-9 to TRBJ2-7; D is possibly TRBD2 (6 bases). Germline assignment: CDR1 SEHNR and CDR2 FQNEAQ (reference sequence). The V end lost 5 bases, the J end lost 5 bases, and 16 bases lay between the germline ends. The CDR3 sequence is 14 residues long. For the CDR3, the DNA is TGTGCCAGCAGCATTACCGGGAGTTTTGACGAGCAGTACTTC. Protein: CASSITGSFDEQYF.

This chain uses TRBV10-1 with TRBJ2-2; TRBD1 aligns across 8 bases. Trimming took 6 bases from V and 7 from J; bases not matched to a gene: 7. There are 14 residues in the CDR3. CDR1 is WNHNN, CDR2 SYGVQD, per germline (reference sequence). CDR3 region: CASRPTGVGGELFF. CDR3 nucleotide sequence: TGCGCCAGCAGACCGACAGGGGTAGGCGGGGAGCTGTTTTTT.

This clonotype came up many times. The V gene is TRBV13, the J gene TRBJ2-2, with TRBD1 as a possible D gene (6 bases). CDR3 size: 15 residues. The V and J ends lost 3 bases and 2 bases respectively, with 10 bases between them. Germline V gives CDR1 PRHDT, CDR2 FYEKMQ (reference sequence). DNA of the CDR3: TGTGCCAGCAGCTTGACAGGCCAAAACACCGGGGAGCTGTTTTTT. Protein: CASSLTGQNTGELFF.

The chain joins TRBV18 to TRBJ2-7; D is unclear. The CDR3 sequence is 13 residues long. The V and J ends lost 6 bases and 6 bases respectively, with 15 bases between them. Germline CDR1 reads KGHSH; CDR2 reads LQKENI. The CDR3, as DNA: TGTGCCAGCTCCCGGGCAGAAGGTGGCGAGCAGTACTTC. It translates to CASSRAEGGEQYF.

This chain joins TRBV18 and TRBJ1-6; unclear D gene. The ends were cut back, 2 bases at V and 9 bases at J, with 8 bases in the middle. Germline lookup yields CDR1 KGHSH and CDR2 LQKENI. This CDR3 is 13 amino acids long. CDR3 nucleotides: TGTGCCAGCTCACCAGACCGGACTTCACCCCTCCACTTT. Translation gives CASSPDRTSPLHF.

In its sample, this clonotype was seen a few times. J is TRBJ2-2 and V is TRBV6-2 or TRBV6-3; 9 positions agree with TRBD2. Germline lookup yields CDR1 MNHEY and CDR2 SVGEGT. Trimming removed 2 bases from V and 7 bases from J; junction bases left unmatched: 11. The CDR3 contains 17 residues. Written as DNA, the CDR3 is TGTGCCAGCAGTTACAATCGATGGCGGGGGGGCGTCGGGGAGCTGTTTTTT. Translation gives CASSYNRWRGGVGELFF.

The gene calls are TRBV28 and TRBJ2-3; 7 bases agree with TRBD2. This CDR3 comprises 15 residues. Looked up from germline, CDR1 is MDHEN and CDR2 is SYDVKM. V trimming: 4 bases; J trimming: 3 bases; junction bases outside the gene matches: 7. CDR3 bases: TGTGCCAGCAGTTCCCGGACTAGACAAACAGATACGCAGTATTTT. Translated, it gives CASSSRTRQTDTQYF.

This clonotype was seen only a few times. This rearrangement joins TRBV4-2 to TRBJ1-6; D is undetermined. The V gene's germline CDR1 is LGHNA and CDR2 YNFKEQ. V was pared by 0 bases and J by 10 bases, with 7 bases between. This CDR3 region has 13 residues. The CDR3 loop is CASSQDNGSPLHF. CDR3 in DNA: TGTGCCAGCAGCCAAGATAACGGATCACCCCTCCACTTT.

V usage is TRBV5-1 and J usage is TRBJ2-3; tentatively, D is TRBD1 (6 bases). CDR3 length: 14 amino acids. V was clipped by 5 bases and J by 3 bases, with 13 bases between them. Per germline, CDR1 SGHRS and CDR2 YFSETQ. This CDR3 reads CASRLQGETDTQYF. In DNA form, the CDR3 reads TGCGCCAGCAGGTTACAGGGCGAGACAGATACGCAGTATTTT.

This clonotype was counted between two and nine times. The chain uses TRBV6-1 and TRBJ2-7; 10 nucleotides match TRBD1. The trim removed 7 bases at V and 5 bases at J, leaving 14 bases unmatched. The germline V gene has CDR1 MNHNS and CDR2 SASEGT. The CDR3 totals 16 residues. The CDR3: CASKTRPGTGVNEQYF. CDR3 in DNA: TGTGCCAGCAAGACTCGCCCCGGGACAGGGGTGAACGAGCAGTACTTC.

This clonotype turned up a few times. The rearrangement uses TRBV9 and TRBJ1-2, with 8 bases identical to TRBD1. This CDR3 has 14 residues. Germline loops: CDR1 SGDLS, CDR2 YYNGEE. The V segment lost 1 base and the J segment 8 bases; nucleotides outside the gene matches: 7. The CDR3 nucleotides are TGTGCCAGCAGCGTATTCGACAGGGGTGGCGGCTACACCTTC. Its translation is CASSVFDRGGGYTF.

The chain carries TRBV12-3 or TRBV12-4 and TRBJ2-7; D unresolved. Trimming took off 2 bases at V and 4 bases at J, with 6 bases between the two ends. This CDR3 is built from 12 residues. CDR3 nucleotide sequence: TGTGCCAGCAGTTTAATTGTGTACGAGCAGTACTTC. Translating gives CASSLIVYEQYF.

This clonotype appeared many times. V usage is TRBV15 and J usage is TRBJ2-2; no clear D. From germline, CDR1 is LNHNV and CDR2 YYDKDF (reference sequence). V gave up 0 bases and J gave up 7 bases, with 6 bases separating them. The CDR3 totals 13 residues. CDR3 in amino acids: CATSRDNLGELFF. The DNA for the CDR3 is TGTGCCACCAGCAGAGACAACCTCGGGGAGCTGTTTTTT. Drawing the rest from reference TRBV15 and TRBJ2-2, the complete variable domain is DAMVIQNPRYQVTQFGKPVTLSCSQTLNHNVMYWYQQKSSQAPKLLFHYYDKDFNNEADTPDNFQSRRPNTSFCFLDIRSPGLGDTAMYLCATSRDNLGELFFGEGSRLTVL.

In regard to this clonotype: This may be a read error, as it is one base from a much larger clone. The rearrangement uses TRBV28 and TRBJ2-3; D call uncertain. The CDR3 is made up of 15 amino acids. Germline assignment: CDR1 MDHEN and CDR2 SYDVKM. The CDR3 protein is CASSFPSPLTDMQYF. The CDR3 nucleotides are TGTGCCAGCAGTTTCCCCAGCCCACTCACAGATATGCAGTATTTT.

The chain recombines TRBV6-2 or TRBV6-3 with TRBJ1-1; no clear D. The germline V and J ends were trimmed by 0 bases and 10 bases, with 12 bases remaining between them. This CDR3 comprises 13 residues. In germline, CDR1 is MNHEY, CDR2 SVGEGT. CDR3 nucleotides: TGTGCCAGCAGTTACTCGGTACCCGGGAGAGCTTTCTTT. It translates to CASSYSVPGRAFF.

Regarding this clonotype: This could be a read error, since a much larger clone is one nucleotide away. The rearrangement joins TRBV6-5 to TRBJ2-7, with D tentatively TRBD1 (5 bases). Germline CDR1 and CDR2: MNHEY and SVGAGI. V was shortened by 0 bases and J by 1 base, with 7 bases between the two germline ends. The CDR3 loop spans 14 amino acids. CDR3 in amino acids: CASSYSPGSYEQYF. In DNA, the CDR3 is TGTGCCAGCAGTTACTCGCCAGGGTCCTACGAGCAGTACTTC.